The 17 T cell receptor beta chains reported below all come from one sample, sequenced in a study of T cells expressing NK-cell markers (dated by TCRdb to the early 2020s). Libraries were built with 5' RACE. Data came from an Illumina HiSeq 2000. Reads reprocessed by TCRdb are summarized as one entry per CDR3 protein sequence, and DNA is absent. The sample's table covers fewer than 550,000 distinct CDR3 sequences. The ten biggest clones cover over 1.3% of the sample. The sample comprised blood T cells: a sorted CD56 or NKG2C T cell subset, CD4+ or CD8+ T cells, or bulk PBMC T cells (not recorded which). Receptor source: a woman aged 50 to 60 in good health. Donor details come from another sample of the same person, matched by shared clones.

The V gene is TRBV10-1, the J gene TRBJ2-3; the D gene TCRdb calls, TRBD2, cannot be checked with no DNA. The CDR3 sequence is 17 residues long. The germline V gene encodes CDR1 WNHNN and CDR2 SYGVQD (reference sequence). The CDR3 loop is CASSADIAGGPTDTQYF.

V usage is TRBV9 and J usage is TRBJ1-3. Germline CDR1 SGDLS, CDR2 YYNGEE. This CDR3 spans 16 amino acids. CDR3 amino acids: CASSANRPSSGNTIYF.

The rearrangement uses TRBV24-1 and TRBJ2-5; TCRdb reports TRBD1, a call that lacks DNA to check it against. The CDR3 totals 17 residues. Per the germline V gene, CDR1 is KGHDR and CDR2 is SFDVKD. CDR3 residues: CATSDTQAGIQGETQYF.

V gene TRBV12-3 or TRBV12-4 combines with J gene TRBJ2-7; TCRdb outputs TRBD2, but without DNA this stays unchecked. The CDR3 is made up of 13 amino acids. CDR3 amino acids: CASSLAGELEQYF.

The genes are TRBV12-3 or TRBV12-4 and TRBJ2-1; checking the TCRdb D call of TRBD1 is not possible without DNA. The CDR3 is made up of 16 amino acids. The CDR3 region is CASSRQTGQGAGEQFF.

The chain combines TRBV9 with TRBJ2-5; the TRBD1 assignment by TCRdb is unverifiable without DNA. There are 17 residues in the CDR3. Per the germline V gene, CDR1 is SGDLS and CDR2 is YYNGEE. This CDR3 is CASSAPRGQVHQETQYF. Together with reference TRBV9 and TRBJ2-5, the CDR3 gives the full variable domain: DSGVTQTPKHLITATGQRVTLRCSPRSGDLSVYWYQQSLDQGLQFLIQYYNGEERAKGNILERFSAQQFPDLHSELNLSSLELGDSALYFCASSAPRGQVHQETQYFGPGTRLLVL.

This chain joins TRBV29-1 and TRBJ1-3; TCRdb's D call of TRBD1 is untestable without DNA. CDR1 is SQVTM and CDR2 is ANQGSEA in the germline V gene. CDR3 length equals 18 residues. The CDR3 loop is CSVERRDRGVGSGNTIYF. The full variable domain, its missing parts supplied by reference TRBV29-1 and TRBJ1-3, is SAVISQKPSRDICQRGTSLTIQCQVDSQVTMMFWYRQQPGQSLTLIATANQGSEATYESGFVIDKFPISRPNLTFSTLTVSNMSPEDSSIYLCSVERRDRGVGSGNTIYFGEGSWLTVV.

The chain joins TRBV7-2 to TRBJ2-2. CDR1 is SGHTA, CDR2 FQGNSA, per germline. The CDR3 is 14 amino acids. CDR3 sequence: CASSLDVFPGELFF.

CDR3 protein: CASSPDPGHTEAFF. The chain links TRBV19 to TRBJ1-1; TCRdb designates TRBD1, a call that cannot be tested without DNA. This CDR3 region has 14 residues. The V gene's germline CDR1 is LNHDA and CDR2 SQIVND (reference sequence).

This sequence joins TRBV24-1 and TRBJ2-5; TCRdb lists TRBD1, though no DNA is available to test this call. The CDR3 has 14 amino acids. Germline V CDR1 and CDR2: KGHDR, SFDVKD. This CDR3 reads CATSDQGSQETQYF.

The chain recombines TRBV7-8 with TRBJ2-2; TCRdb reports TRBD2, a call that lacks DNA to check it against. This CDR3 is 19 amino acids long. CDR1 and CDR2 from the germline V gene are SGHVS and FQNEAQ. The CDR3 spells CASSILLAGGRYHTGELFF.

The CDR3 loop is CASSYELFNEKLFF. The gene calls are TRBV6-6 and TRBJ1-4. CDR1 is MNHNY, CDR2 SVGAGI, per germline (reference sequence). The CDR3 is 14 amino acids.

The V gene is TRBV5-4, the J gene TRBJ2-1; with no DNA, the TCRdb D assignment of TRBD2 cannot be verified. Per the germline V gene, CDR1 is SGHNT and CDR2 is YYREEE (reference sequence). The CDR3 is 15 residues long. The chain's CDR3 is CASSLGTSDWNEQFF.

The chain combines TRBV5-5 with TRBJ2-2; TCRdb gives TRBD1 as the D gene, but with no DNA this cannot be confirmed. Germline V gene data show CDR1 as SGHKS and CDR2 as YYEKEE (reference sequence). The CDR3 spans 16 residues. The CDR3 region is CASSGGQGDHTGELFF.

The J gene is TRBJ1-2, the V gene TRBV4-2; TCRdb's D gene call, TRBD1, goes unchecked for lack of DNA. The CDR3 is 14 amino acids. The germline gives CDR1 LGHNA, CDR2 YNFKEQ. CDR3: CASSQDRGSYGYTF.

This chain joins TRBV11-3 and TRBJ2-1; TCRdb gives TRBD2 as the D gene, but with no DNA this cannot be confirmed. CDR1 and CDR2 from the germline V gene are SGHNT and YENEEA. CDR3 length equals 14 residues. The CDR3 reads CASSLSAIAGGRFF.

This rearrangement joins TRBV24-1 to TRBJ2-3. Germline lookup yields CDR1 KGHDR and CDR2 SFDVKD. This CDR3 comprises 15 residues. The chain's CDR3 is CATRPTLGSTDTQYF.